This T cell receptor (beta chain) is from a study of beta chain features in type 1 diabetes (dated by TCRdb to about 2018). Turning to the overall study: Mean age, gender distribution, total cell number and subset yield were not different between patients and healthy donors. In the study, TCRB repertoires of sorted circulating CD4+ T cell subsets from recently diagnosed type 1 diabetes patients were compared with those of matched healthy donors. A total of about 100 million sorted cells were examined across all samples, and RNA yield correlated strongly with the number of cells per subset. Regulatory and stem cell-like memory subsets were isolated from only 8 patients and about 8 healthy donors, whereas naive and central memory subsets came from all 28 donors.

From each donor, a single peripheral blood sample of approximately 0.11 L on average was drawn into heparinised tubes. Naive, central memory, regulatory and stem cell-like memory CD4+ T cells were sorted on a BD FACSAria II using a panel including CD45RO, CCR7, CD25, CD127, CD95 and CD27. A purity above 95% was achieved for all sorted populations. PBMCs were isolated immediately by Lymphoprep density gradient centrifugation and stained directly without culture. So that batch effects would be minimized, each experiment stained and sorted samples in pairs, pairing one healthy donor with one patient. The CDR3 holds 11 amino acids from the cysteine to the phenylalanine. The DNA shown is the 33-base CDR3, in frame from base 1. The germline V gene specifies SQVTM as CDR1 and ANQGSEA as CDR2. Between the V and J ends, shortened by 7 bases and 12 bases respectively, the junction contains 16 bases. This clone was counted only a few times. No antigen is known for it. No quality values exist for individual bases; no much larger clone is one base distant.

The entire isolated RNA was reverse transcribed using the High Capacity cDNA Reverse Transcription Kit, and thus expressed TCRB transcripts were sequenced. Deep immunoSEQ sequencing was performed on naive, central memory and regulatory T cell samples, with an average of roughly 3.5 million total reads per sample. After sorted cells were lysed in RLT buffer, RNA was extracted with DNase-treated RNeasy Micro or Mini kits, with the choice depending on cell number. To prevent cross-contamination, every cell subset was processed on its own, while patient and healthy donor samples were processed together. The immunoSEQ multiplex PCR was used to amplify TCRB sequences from cDNA, yielding 87-bp fragments that span the CDR3 region. Sequencing of the amplicons was done on the Illumina HiSeq platform. In the source study's methods: PCR bias was computationally corrected using synthetic template baselines, reads within Hamming distance 2 were collapsed, and singletons that could not be merged were discarded. Reads were aligned against IMGT to assign V, D and J genes, CDR3 length and insertions or deletions at six rearrangement sites. Within each subset, clonotype counts were normalized to sorted cell number, after which true diversity and Gini coefficients were computed with the tcR R package. The overlap coefficient, calculated on TCRB nucleotide sequences, was used to measure repertoire sharing. As a proxy for the pre-selection repertoire, out-of-frame TCRB sequences from naive cells were analyzed. As stored in TCRdb, this immuneACCESS dataset retains in-frame rearrangements with V and J assigned. A fraction of the clones does not appear; measured against another copy, unresolved V genes explain less than half of the discrepancy, and the remainder lacks a known reason. For V, J and clone size, that table is used; D and trimming come from the DNA. The sample yields some 170,000 clones; around 63% were counted once. Jointly, the top ten make up about 0.089% of the sample.

General study outcomes and caveats: Patients with type 1 diabetes made fewer insertions and deleted more nucleotides at VDJ recombination sites, implying thymic rearrangement abnormalities. Type 1 diabetes patients showed a moderate but significant shortening of TCRB CDR3 length in all four CD4+ subsets. HLA sub-analyses involved small numbers of individuals, so any influence of HLA type on TCRB rearrangement remained unresolved. Because cDNA rather than genomic DNA was sequenced, highly expressing activated cells could have been over-represented, although no difference in activation and CD3 levels was found between groups. Naive, central memory and regulatory TCRB repertoires appeared to be more alike among patients than among healthy donors. Shorter templates might be favored by PCR, yet because patient and control samples were amplified and corrected together, any such skew would affect both groups equally.

The V and J segments used are TRBV29-1 and TRBJ2-1, and the D gene may be TRBD2, 6 bases matching. The receptor's source is a man under 40 with type 1 diabetes. Sequencing input: naive CD4+ T cells from blood. This specimen's cell subset or site label, per the study, means: true naive CD4+ T cells. The CDR3 region reads CSAGDSRAQFF. The DNA reads TGCAGCGCGGGGGACTCTAGGGCGCAGTTCTTC.